One sample yielded the 20 T cell receptor beta chains listed below, sequenced in a study of control samples from healthy donors and cancer patients. Libraries were prepared by immunoSEQ multiplex PCR; TCRdb keeps only in-frame clonotypes and omits some of them. The repertoire includes tens of thousands of clones, around 93% of them detected once, and about a fifth sits in the top ten. Sequenced: PBMCs. These receptor sequences come from a woman between 40 and 50 years old with head and neck cancer.

The rearrangement uses TRBV6-1 and TRBJ1-5; unclear D gene. The germline V gene encodes CDR1 MNHNS and CDR2 SASEGT. V gave up 2 bases and J gave up 1 base, with 12 bases separating them. The CDR3 runs to 16 residues. CDR3 region: CASSEWQSESNQPQHF. The CDR3 DNA reads TGTGCCAGCAGTGAATGGCAAAGCGAGAGCAATCAGCCCCAGCATTTT.

The chain joins TRBV25-1 to TRBJ1-2; D call uncertain. Germline V CDR1 and CDR2: MGHDK, SYGVNS. The V end was cut by 1 base, the J end by 7 bases, with 10 bases between. This CDR3 is 13 amino acids long. Here the CDR3 DNA reads TGTGCCAGCAGTGAATCGGGGTTCTCTGGCTACACCTTC. This sequence encodes CASSESGFSGYTF.

For the CDR3, the DNA is TGTGCCAGCAGTGAAACTACGGGACAGGAGGCCTACGAGCAGTACTTC. As protein: CASSETTGQEAYEQYF. This sequence joins TRBV6-1 and TRBJ2-7, with 8 bases that match TRBD1. The length of the CDR3 is 16 residues. Losses at the gene ends were 2 bases for V and 2 bases for J; bases not matched to a gene: 8. Germline V gene lookup returns CDR1 MNHNS and CDR2 SASEGT.

The chain has TRBV10-3 and TRBJ2-7; TRBD1 aligns across 9 bases. After removal of 10 bases from V and 4 bases from J, the junction contained 5 bases not matched to a gene. CDR3 length: 12 residues. CDR1 and CDR2 from the germline V gene are ENHRY and SYGVKD. CDR3 bases: TGTGCCACCCTCGGGACAGGGTACGAGCAGTACTTC. It yields the protein CATLGTGYEQYF.

V gene TRBV7-6 combines with J gene TRBJ2-7; D unresolved. The CDR3 is 12 amino acids. The V end lost 5 bases, the J end lost 7 bases, and 12 bases lay between the germline ends. CDR1 is SGHVS and CDR2 is FNYEAQ in the germline V gene. The CDR3 DNA sequence: TGTGCCAGCAGCCTGGGCTCAACGGAGCAGTACTTC. This gives the protein CASSLGSTEQYF. The whole variable domain, filled in from reference TRBV7-6 and TRBJ2-7, reads GAGVSQSPRYKVTKRGQDVALRCDPISGHVSLYWYRQALGQGPEFLTYFNYEAQQDKSGLPNDRFSAERPEGSISTLTIQRTEQRDSAMYRCASSLGSTEQYFGPGTRLTVT.

V gene TRBV5-1 combines with J gene TRBJ2-7, with D tentatively TRBD2 (5 bases). V lost 4 bases and J lost 5, with 13 bases in between. CDR1 and CDR2 from the germline V gene are SGHRS and YFSETQ. CDR3 length equals 13 residues. For the CDR3, the DNA is TGCGCCAGCAGCCCGGAGCGGAGGAACGAGCAGTACTTC. Protein: CASSPERRNEQYF.

This clone was seen a single time. J is TRBJ1-4 and V is TRBV11-2, with a possible D match to TRBD1 (5 bases). Germline CDR1 reads SGHAT; CDR2 reads FQNNGV. CDR3 size: 14 residues. V dropped 2 bases and J dropped 8 bases, with 12 bases sitting between them. The chain's CDR3 is CASSLRPGNEKLFF. The CDR3, as DNA: TGTGCCAGCAGCTTACGTCCAGGGAACGAAAAACTGTTTTTT.

The chain uses TRBV6-1 and TRBJ1-2; D remains ambiguous. The CDR3 has 14 amino acids. Germline CDR1 and CDR2: MNHNS and SASEGT. The germline V and J ends were trimmed by 2 bases and 4 bases, with 11 bases remaining between them. The CDR3 sequence: CASSEMARPYGYTF. In nucleotides, the CDR3 is TGTGCCAGCAGTGAAATGGCGCGCCCCTATGGCTACACCTTC.

The chain carries TRBV6-5 and TRBJ1-1; D unresolved. The CDR3 is made up of 11 amino acids. V was trimmed by 6 bases and J by 2 bases, leaving 4 bases between them. Per the germline V gene, CDR1 is MNHEY and CDR2 is SVGAGI. The CDR3 DNA is TGTGCCAGCAGGACAAACACTGAAGCTTTCTTT. Encoded protein: CASRTNTEAFF.

V is TRBV27 and J is TRBJ1-6; no clear D. Germline lookup yields CDR1 MNHEY and CDR2 SMNVEV (reference sequence). The CDR3 contains 14 residues. The ends were cut back, 5 bases at V and 6 bases at J, with 11 bases in the middle. The CDR3 DNA follows: TGTGCCAGCAGTACCCCGGCGGGTAATTCACCCCTCCACTTT. Encoded protein: CASSTPAGNSPLHF.

V is TRBV19 and J is TRBJ1-2; no definite D call. Germline-derived CDR1 and CDR2 are LNHDA and SQIVND (reference sequence). This CDR3 is 14 amino acids long. Trimming stripped 2 bases from V and 7 bases from J, with 14 bases between. CDR3 in DNA: TGTGCCAGTAGTATACGGCAAGCTCGTGGTGGCTACACCTTC. Protein product: CASSIRQARGGYTF.

V is TRBV29-1 and J is TRBJ2-1; unclear D gene. From germline, CDR1 is SQVTM and CDR2 ANQGSEA. V was shortened by 4 bases and J by 9 bases, with 10 bases between the two germline ends. This CDR3 has 11 residues. The CDR3, as DNA: TGCAGCGTTGTCTTAGGTCGTGAGCAGTTCTTC. It is translated as CSVVLGREQFF.

This rearrangement joins TRBV14 to TRBJ1-2; D might be TRBD1 (5 bases). V lost 3 bases, J lost 8 bases, and 16 bases lay in between. The CDR3 spans 14 residues. Germline lookup yields CDR1 SGHDN and CDR2 FVKESK. Here the CDR3 DNA reads TGTGCCAGCAGCCAGTCGACCGGAGGGACCGGCTACACCTTC. This translates into CASSQSTGGTGYTF.

This chain joins TRBV12-5 and TRBJ2-7; 8 nucleotides align to TRBD1. The length of the CDR3 is 14 residues. With 1 base clipped from V and 4 bases from J, the junction kept 3 bases outside the gene matches. Germline V CDR1 and CDR2: LGHNT, FRNRAP. CDR3 DNA sequence: TGTGCTAGTGGTTTGGGGACAGGGAGGTACGAGCAGTACTTC. As protein: CASGLGTGRYEQYF.

J is TRBJ2-6 and V is TRBV2; no firm D call. The ends were cut back, 7 bases at V and 2 bases at J, with 9 bases in the middle. This CDR3 spans 14 amino acids. The germline V gene has CDR1 SNHLY and CDR2 FYNNEI. CDR3 DNA sequence: TGTGCCAGCACCCAAGTCACTGGGGCCAACGTCCTGACTTTC. Translated, it gives CASTQVTGANVLTF.

The chain uses TRBV7-2 and TRBJ2-5; 7 nucleotides line up with TRBD2. From germline, CDR1 is SGHTA and CDR2 FQGNSA. Trimming at V came to 1 base and at J to 3 bases, leaving 2 bases not matched to a gene. This CDR3 is built from 14 residues. The CDR3 DNA follows: TGTGCCAGCAGCTTAGGGGCGGGGGAAGAGACCCAGTACTTC. Translating it yields CASSLGAGEETQYF.

This chain uses TRBV7-9 with TRBJ1-1; 10 bases agree with TRBD1. Germline V gene data show CDR1 as SEHNR and CDR2 as FQNEAQ (reference sequence). The CDR3 runs 16 residues. V shed 5 bases, J shed 0 bases, and the junction held 6 bases outside the gene matches. The CDR3 sequence: CASSPRDRGLNTEAFF. The CDR3 nucleotides are TGTGCCAGCAGCCCCCGGGACAGGGGCCTGAACACTGAAGCTTTCTTT.

This chain connects TRBV29-1 to TRBJ1-2, with a weak D call TRBD1 (6 bases). This CDR3 contains 13 residues. The germline V and J ends were trimmed by 7 bases and 2 bases, with 14 bases remaining between them. Germline V lookup: CDR1 SQVTM, CDR2 ANQGSEA. CDR3 nucleotides: TGCAGCGACAAACAGGGTGTGAACTATGGCTACACCTTC. Encoded protein: CSDKQGVNYGYTF.

The CDR3 loop is CASQARGQGASGANVLTF. In nucleotides, the CDR3 is TGTGCCAGTCAAGCGAGAGGGCAGGGGGCCTCTGGGGCCAACGTCCTGACTTTC. The chain carries TRBV3-1 (or the pseudogene TRBV3-2) and TRBJ2-6, with 8 positions matching TRBD1. Germline CDR1 LGHDT, CDR2 YNNKEL (reference sequence). The CDR3 has 18 amino acids. Losses at the gene ends were 9 bases for V and 0 bases for J; bases not matched to a gene: 13.

The V and J genes are TRBV27 and TRBJ2-1; TRBD2 aligns across 7 bases. After removal of 1 base from V and 0 bases from J, the junction contained 12 bases not matched to a gene. From germline, CDR1 is MNHEY and CDR2 SMNVEV (reference sequence). CDR3 length: 19 amino acids. The CDR3 reads CASSLYPWASGSSYNEQFF. CDR3 nucleotide sequence: TGTGCCAGCAGTTTATACCCCTGGGCTAGCGGTAGCTCCTACAATGAGCAGTTCTTC.